What follows describes a single T cell receptor beta chain. This sample was taken from a study of immune characterization of retroperitoneal liposarcoma. The germline V and J ends were trimmed by 1 base and 7 bases, with 17 bases remaining between them. Per the germline V gene, CDR1 is SGHRS and CDR2 is YFSETQ. The CDR3 is 15 residues long. One entry per CDR3 protein, called by TCRdb with MiXCR from the PCR reads. The top ten hold roughly 8% of the sample, which has about 10,000 distinct CDR3 sequences, around 26% seen once. The sequencing sample was made of tumor tissue. The chain combines TRBV5-1 with TRBJ1-2, with D maybe TRBD1 (6 bases). This TCR was recovered from a male donor with retroperitoneal liposarcoma. The CDR3 protein is CASSLTGIQRVGYTF. CDR3 DNA sequence: TGCGCCAGCAGCTTGACAGGGATCCAAAGGGTTGGCTACACCTTC. Looking up the rest from reference TRBV5-1 and TRBJ1-2 gives the full variable domain: KAGVTQTPRYLIKTRGQQVTLSCSPISGHRSVSWYQQTPGQGLQFLFEYFSETQRNKGNFPGRFSGRQFSNSRSEMNVSTLELGDSALYLCASSLTGIQRVGYTFGSGTRLTVV.